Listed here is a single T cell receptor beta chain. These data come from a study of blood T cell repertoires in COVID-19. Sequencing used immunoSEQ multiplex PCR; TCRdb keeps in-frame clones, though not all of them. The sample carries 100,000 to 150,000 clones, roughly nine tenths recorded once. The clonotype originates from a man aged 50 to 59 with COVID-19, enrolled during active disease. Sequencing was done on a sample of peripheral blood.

CDR3 sequence: CASSFQPQGTQYF. The DNA for the CDR3 is TGTGCCAGCAGCTTCCAGCCACAGGGGACCCAGTACTTC. The chain combines TRBV5-6 with TRBJ2-5; weak D call: TRBD1 (6 bases). V was pared by 2 bases and J by 7 bases, with 12 bases between. The CDR3 extends over 13 amino acids. In germline, CDR1 is SGHDT, CDR2 YYEEEE.